This T cell receptor (beta chain) was profiled in a study of shared clonotypes between healthy human individuals. The repertoire was sequenced with immunoSEQ multiplex PCR; TCRdb's copy has only in-frame clones and lacks some. The sample lists 1.4 million to 1.5 million clones, roughly 96% occurring once. Concerning this clone itself: Its cognate antigen is unknown.

The CDR3 has 13 residues. V was trimmed by 6 bases and J by 8 bases, leaving 17 bases between them. CDR1 is MNHEY, CDR2 SMNVEV, per germline (reference sequence). Study-wide findings and caveats: Among non-shared clonotypes, generation probabilities were lower than among those shared by all four donors. Roughly 5% of naive CD4 clonotypes were common to a few donors. Across subsets, estimated richness was generally greater for naive than for memory populations. Donors were few, which limited the genetic and exposure-history diversity represented.

The gene calls are TRBV27 and TRBJ2-7, with unresolved D. Sequencing was carried out using naive CD4+ T cells sorted from blood. Subset meaning: CD45RA+ positively selected. This sequence was found in a man aged 25-45 years in good health. The CDR3 spells CASRSRTAGQQYF. The CDR3 bases are TGTGCCAGCAGATCTCGGACCGCCGGTCAGCAGTACTTC.